This T cell receptor beta chain appears in the sequencing data of a study of T cells in Graves' hyperthyroidism and ophthalmopathy. Study conclusions and caveats: Ophthalmopathy was separated from stable hyperthyroidism by a 13 V-J model.

Template material for amplifying TCR beta CDR3 regions consisted of RNA transcripts. Researchers ran a first-round RT-PCR on the TCR CDR3 using the HTBI primer set. TCRdb recomputed calls from the multiplex PCR reads with MiXCR, one row per CDR3 protein. The sample lists 750,000 to 900,000 distinct CDR3 sequences, roughly 40% occurring once. In regard to this clonotype: Its specificity is unknown.

Germline V gene data show CDR1 as SQVTM and CDR2 as ANQGSEA. With 8 bases removed from V and 6 bases from J, the gap between germline ends came to 14 bases. CDR3 length equals 11 residues. It was considered stable Graves' hyperthyroidism when ophthalmopathy did not progress within 18 months. PBMCs were obtained from roughly 10 ml fresh peripheral blood. Sequenced input: blood. This TCR derives from a young man with Graves' hyperthyroidism. The J gene is TRBJ2-7, the V gene TRBV29-1; D unclear. The CDR3 nucleotides read TGCAGCTTAGGCCCAGACGGCGAGCAGTACTTC. Translation: CSLGPDGEQYF.